This T cell receptor (beta chain) was found in a study of blood T cell repertoires in COVID-19 (dated by TCRdb to 2018 to 2020). Regarding the research as a whole: Samples from collaborators originated in the United States, Italy and Spain and spanned both the acute and convalescent phases of COVID-19. The material from the prospective study consisted of cDNA or gDNA derived from T cells, B-cell-depleted T cells, or PBMCs. Subjects who had been exposed to COVID-19, were actively infected with it, or had recovered from it provided the deeply sampled blood TCRbeta repertoires that made up the dataset. The repertoires were released in a freely available public database meant as a resource for research on the immune response to SARS-CoV-2. Samples came from the ongoing ImmuneRACE study (first 160 participants) plus 1,254 subjects from 6 global collaborators. The sample metadata nearly always contained a de-identified subject ID, COVID-19 status, age in years and sex. Where available, HLA class I and class II types were obtained from metadata supplied by the sample provider rather than from assay-based typing. Here is what the overall study found, with its caveats: The quantity of clinical and demographic metadata differed by source and by participant and was supplied without curation.

The CDR3 sequence holds 14 residues, the cysteine and phenylalanine included. Of the read, only the CDR3 DNA is kept; its 42 bases are in frame from base 1. The germline V gene (reference sequence) yields LNHDA for CDR1 and SQIVND for CDR2. Germline trimming amounts to 4 bases on V and 2 bases on J, with 3 as the count of junction bases outside the gene matches. As to this clone: Its antigen specificity is not known. There are no base qualities to consult, and no much larger clone falls within one base.

TCRbeta CDR3 regions were amplified from genomic DNA using the immunoSEQ Assay, a bias-controlled multiplex PCR. The study's processing was this. The number of nucleated cells in each sample was estimated from the amplification of reference gene primers within the assay. Sequence reads were collapsed and filtered to measure the absolute abundance of every unique TCRbeta CDR3 rearrangement. For each sample, productive Simpson clonality was calculated by taking the square root of Simpson's diversity index across productive rearrangements. This immuneACCESS table, as held by TCRdb, lists in-frame sequences with V and J called but not all clones. Of the missing ones, under half trace to an unresolved V gene in checked studies; the others have no known cause. V and J calls and clone size are given by that table; D and trimming were obtained from the DNA. The sample table shows roughly 350,000 clones, and around 84% are seen once. The top ten constitute roughly 3.6% of the sample.

Each collaborating institution followed its own protocols to collect whole blood in K2EDTA tubes. For TCRbeta analysis, collaborators shipped samples in one of three forms: frozen whole blood, isolated PBMCs, or DNA extracted from either of those sample types. The sequence derives from a woman aged 18-29 years with acute or convalescent COVID-19. The V and J segments used are TRBV19 and TRBJ2-3; 7 bases in the junction line up with TRBD2. The sample comprised peripheral blood. The CDR3 here reads CASSTKRDTDTQYF. The sequenced DNA: TGTGCCAGTAGTACAAAGCGGGACACAGATACGCAGTATTTT.